A selection of T cell receptor beta chains follows, all from one sample in a study of blood T cell repertoires in COVID-19. TCRdb's copy holds only in-frame clones and misses some; the assay was immunoSEQ multiplex PCR. Here the sample spans more than 95,000 clones, approximately 80% being singletons. Source material: peripheral blood. The receptors originated from a woman of 80 years or more with active or convalescent COVID-19. CDR3s include the opening cysteine and the closing phenylalanine or tryptophan. D genes are given only for firm matches. Clone size is stated in some rows and not others, as once, few, many or a class when expanded.

j_call: TRBJ2-3; v_call: TRBV2; clone_size: -; d_call: -; cdr3_nt: TGTGCCAGCAGTGAACTAATAGTAGGAGGAGATACGCAGTATTTT; cdr3_aa: CASSELIVGGDTQYF
j_call: TRBJ1-5; v_call: TRBV28; clone_size: -; d_call: -; cdr3_nt: TGTGCCAGCAGTTCCCAACTTAGTAGTCGCCAGCCCCAGCATTTT; cdr3_aa: CASSSQLSSRQPQHF
j_call: TRBJ1-2; v_call: TRBV7-8; clone_size: -; d_call: -; cdr3_nt: TGTGCCAGCAGCCCGGGGGGTTTTGAAGGCTACACCTTC; cdr3_aa: CASSPGGFEGYTF
j_call: TRBJ1-2; v_call: TRBV5-4; clone_size: -; d_call: -; cdr3_nt: TGTGCCAGCAGCTTGGAACCAGGGGCTCAGGGTAGCTATGGCTACACCTTC; cdr3_aa: CASSLEPGAQGSYGYTF
j_call: TRBJ1-4; v_call: TRBV7-9; clone_size: many; d_call: -; cdr3_nt: TGTGCCAGCAGCTCAAGACAGGTTCATGAAAAACTGTTTTTT; cdr3_aa: CASSSRQVHEKLFF
j_call: TRBJ1-5; v_call: TRBV19; clone_size: once; d_call: -; cdr3_nt: TGTGCCAGTAGTATAGATACTTGGACAGATCAGCCCCAGCATTTT; cdr3_aa: CASSIDTWTDQPQHF
j_call: TRBJ1-3; v_call: TRBV30; clone_size: -; d_call: TRBD1; cdr3_nt: TGTGCCTGGAGTCGAAAGGGGGCAGGAAACACCATATATTTT; cdr3_aa: CAWSRKGAGNTIYF
j_call: TRBJ2-5; v_call: TRBV5-6; clone_size: -; d_call: -; cdr3_nt: TGTGCCAGCAGCTTTGGGAGGCTAGAACTGGAGACCCAGTACTTC; cdr3_aa: CASSFGRLELETQYF
j_call: TRBJ1-1; v_call: TRBV18; clone_size: -; d_call: TRBD1; cdr3_nt: TGTGCCAGCTCACCGATTTTCGACAGGGTACACACTGAAGCTTTCTTT; cdr3_aa: CASSPIFDRVHTEAFF
j_call: TRBJ2-6; v_call: TRBV27; clone_size: -; d_call: -; cdr3_nt: TGTGCCAGCAACAAAGGGGGATTCGGCTCTGGGGCCAACGTCCTGACTTTC; cdr3_aa: CASNKGGFGSGANVLTF
j_call: TRBJ1-2; v_call: TRBV6-5; clone_size: -; d_call: -; cdr3_nt: TGTGCCAGCAGTTACACCGGGTCGGGCTACACCTTC; cdr3_aa: CASSYTGSGYTF
j_call: TRBJ1-1; v_call: TRBV4-2; clone_size: -; d_call: TRBD1; cdr3_nt: TGTGCCAGCAGCCGTCAGGGGGCAAACACTGAAGCTTTCTTT; cdr3_aa: CASSRQGANTEAFF
j_call: TRBJ2-3; v_call: TRBV2; clone_size: few; d_call: TRBD2; cdr3_nt: TGTGCCAGCACTGGTGGGGCTAGCGGGCCCCTATCGACGCAGTATTTT; cdr3_aa: CASTGGASGPLSTQYF
j_call: TRBJ2-3; v_call: TRBV19; clone_size: -; d_call: TRBD1; cdr3_nt: TGTGCCAGTAGTCTTCGATCGACAGGGGGCCGCACAGATACGCAGTATTTT; cdr3_aa: CASSLRSTGGRTDTQYF
j_call: TRBJ1-1; v_call: TRBV19; clone_size: -; d_call: TRBD1; cdr3_nt: TGTGCCAGTAGTATAGTGGGGACAGACCCAAACACTGAAGCTTTCTTT; cdr3_aa: CASSIVGTDPNTEAFF
j_call: TRBJ1-2; v_call: TRBV4-2; clone_size: -; d_call: TRBD1; cdr3_nt: TGTGCCAGCAGCCCGACCAGGGACAGTCCCTCCTATGGCTACACCTTC; cdr3_aa: CASSPTRDSPSYGYTF
j_call: TRBJ1-4; v_call: TRBV2; clone_size: -; d_call: TRBD1; cdr3_nt: TGTGCCAGCAGTCACCCCCCGGGACAGGGGTTGGAAAAACTGTTTTTT; cdr3_aa: CASSHPPGQGLEKLFF
j_call: TRBJ1-6; v_call: TRBV6-6; clone_size: -; d_call: -; cdr3_nt: TGTGCCAGCAGTCCGGGACTCACGGGGTCACCCCTCCACTTT; cdr3_aa: CASSPGLTGSPLHF
j_call: TRBJ2-7; v_call: TRBV10-3; clone_size: once; d_call: TRBD1; cdr3_nt: TGTGCCATCAGTGTAGGACAGGGAGTCAACGAGCAGTACTTC; cdr3_aa: CAISVGQGVNEQYF
j_call: TRBJ1-2; v_call: TRBV29-1; clone_size: -; d_call: -; cdr3_nt: TGCAGCGTTGATCCAGGGCTCGGCTACACCTTC; cdr3_aa: CSVDPGLGYTF
j_call: TRBJ1-1; v_call: TRBV27; clone_size: -; d_call: TRBD1; cdr3_nt: TGTGCCAGCAGTTTTTCCCCAGGGGGCGGTGGAGCTTTCTTT; cdr3_aa: CASSFSPGGGGAFF
j_call: TRBJ2-2; v_call: TRBV4-2; clone_size: -; d_call: -; cdr3_nt: TGTGCCAGCAGCCAAGAAGCTCAAAACACCGGGGAGCTGTTTTTT; cdr3_aa: CASSQEAQNTGELFF
j_call: TRBJ1-5; v_call: TRBV4-2; clone_size: -; d_call: TRBD1; cdr3_nt: TGTGCCAGCAGCCCACCGGGACAGGGTGGCAATCAGCCCCAGCATTTT; cdr3_aa: CASSPPGQGGNQPQHF
j_call: TRBJ2-3; v_call: TRBV11-1; clone_size: -; d_call: TRBD1; cdr3_nt: TGTGCCAGCAGCTTAGGCCACAGGGGTGATACGCAGTATTTT; cdr3_aa: CASSLGHRGDTQYF
j_call: TRBJ2-7; v_call: TRBV11-2; clone_size: -; d_call: TRBD1; cdr3_nt: TGTGCCAGCAGCAACATGGGACAGGGTATGTCCTACGAGCAGTACTTC; cdr3_aa: CASSNMGQGMSYEQYF
j_call: TRBJ1-5; v_call: TRBV27; clone_size: -; d_call: -; cdr3_nt: TGTGCCAGCAGTTTCCCCGGGGGTACTAGGCATTTT; cdr3_aa: CASSFPGGTRHF
j_call: TRBJ1-6; v_call: TRBV3-1/TRBV3-2; clone_size: few; d_call: -; cdr3_nt: TGTGCCAGCAGCCCAATTTTGGCAGGAATAAGGCCCCTCCACTTT; cdr3_aa: CASSPILAGIRPLHF
j_call: TRBJ1-6; v_call: TRBV18; clone_size: -; d_call: TRBD1; cdr3_nt: TGTGCCAGCTCACCTTCTAGGACAGGGAACGGATCACCCCTCCACTTT; cdr3_aa: CASSPSRTGNGSPLHF
j_call: TRBJ1-1; v_call: TRBV10-3; clone_size: -; d_call: -; cdr3_nt: TGTGCCATCAGTGACATGGTGGGGGGCACTGAAGCTTTCTTT; cdr3_aa: CAISDMVGGTEAFF
j_call: TRBJ2-7; v_call: TRBV28; clone_size: -; d_call: -; cdr3_nt: TGTGCCAGCAGTTACAGGAGGGGTTACGAGCAGTACTTC; cdr3_aa: CASSYRRGYEQYF
j_call: TRBJ2-2; v_call: TRBV7-6; clone_size: -; d_call: TRBD2; cdr3_nt: TGTGCCAGCAGCTTACTAGCGGGGACGCTCACCGGGGAGCTGTTTTTT; cdr3_aa: CASSLLAGTLTGELFF
j_call: TRBJ2-1; v_call: TRBV5-6; clone_size: -; d_call: TRBD2; cdr3_nt: TGTGCCAGCAGCTTGCCGGGGCAGGGACTATACAATGAGCAGTTCTTC; cdr3_aa: CASSLPGQGLYNEQFF
j_call: TRBJ1-1; v_call: TRBV29-1; clone_size: -; d_call: TRBD1; cdr3_nt: TGCAGCGCTGCGGGACAGTCGGAAACTGAAGCTTTCTTT; cdr3_aa: CSAAGQSETEAFF
j_call: TRBJ1-4; v_call: TRBV28; clone_size: -; d_call: -; cdr3_nt: TGTGCCAGCAGTTTAGGGGGGGTTGGGGAAAAACTGTTTTTT; cdr3_aa: CASSLGGVGEKLFF
j_call: TRBJ1-1; v_call: TRBV7-2; clone_size: -; d_call: -; cdr3_nt: TGTGCCAGCAGCGCCTATGTGAACACTGAAGCTTTCTTT; cdr3_aa: CASSAYVNTEAFF
j_call: TRBJ1-5; v_call: TRBV28; clone_size: -; d_call: -; cdr3_nt: TGTGCCAGCAGTTCCCAGGGGTTACGTCAGCCCCAGCATTTT; cdr3_aa: CASSSQGLRQPQHF
j_call: TRBJ2-7; v_call: TRBV10-2; clone_size: -; d_call: -; cdr3_nt: TGCACTACAGCGGTGAAAGGACAGACCTACGAGCAGTACTTC; cdr3_aa: CTTAVKGQTYEQYF
j_call: TRBJ2-7; v_call: TRBV7-2; clone_size: -; d_call: -; cdr3_nt: TGTGCCAGCAGCCTAGGGGGACTATTCCCCTACGAGCAGTACTTC; cdr3_aa: CASSLGGLFPYEQYF
j_call: TRBJ1-3; v_call: TRBV7-2; clone_size: -; d_call: -; cdr3_nt: TGTGCCAGCAGCTTAGCGGGGGCGGTGGGTGAATATTTT; cdr3_aa: CASSLAGAVGEYF
j_call: TRBJ2-7; v_call: TRBV9; clone_size: -; d_call: TRBD2; cdr3_nt: TGTGCCAGCAGCGTAGGACCTTTCGGGGGGACCTACGAGCAGTACTTC; cdr3_aa: CASSVGPFGGTYEQYF
j_call: TRBJ1-5; v_call: TRBV2; clone_size: -; d_call: -; cdr3_nt: TGTGCCAGCAGTGTGGAGGGTAGCAATCAGCCCCAGCATTTT; cdr3_aa: CASSVEGSNQPQHF
j_call: TRBJ2-5; v_call: TRBV11-3; clone_size: -; d_call: TRBD2; cdr3_nt: TGTGCCAGCAGCCCCGGGGGGGACCAAGAGACCCAGTACTTC; cdr3_aa: CASSPGGDQETQYF
j_call: TRBJ2-2; v_call: TRBV7-2; clone_size: -; d_call: -; cdr3_nt: TGTGCCAGCAGCCTATCCAGGGGAGCCGGGGAGCTGTTTTTT; cdr3_aa: CASSLSRGAGELFF
j_call: TRBJ1-5; v_call: TRBV11-2; clone_size: -; d_call: -; cdr3_nt: TGTGCCAACAGCTTAGTATCAGGTATCAATCAGCCCCAGCATTTT; cdr3_aa: CANSLVSGINQPQHF
j_call: TRBJ2-3; v_call: TRBV11-3; clone_size: -; d_call: TRBD2; cdr3_nt: TGTGCCAGCAGCCAGGGAGGGTACACAGATACGCAGTATTTT; cdr3_aa: CASSQGGYTDTQYF
j_call: TRBJ1-3; v_call: TRBV12-3/TRBV12-4; clone_size: -; d_call: -; cdr3_nt: TGTGCCAGCAGTCCACAGATAAACACCATATATTTT; cdr3_aa: CASSPQINTIYF
j_call: TRBJ2-3; v_call: TRBV7-3; clone_size: -; d_call: TRBD2; cdr3_nt: TGTGCCAGCAGCTTAGGTCTAGCGGGGGGTGGTACGCAGTATTTT; cdr3_aa: CASSLGLAGGGTQYF
j_call: TRBJ1-4; v_call: TRBV7-8; clone_size: -; d_call: TRBD1; cdr3_nt: TGTGCCAGCAGCTTAGCGCAGTCCAGGGGGAATGAAAAACTGTTTTTT; cdr3_aa: CASSLAQSRGNEKLFF
j_call: TRBJ2-3; v_call: TRBV5-4; clone_size: -; d_call: TRBD2; cdr3_nt: TGTGCCAGCAGCTTGGTGGCTAGCGGGACGGGTAGCACAGATACGCAGTATTTT; cdr3_aa: CASSLVASGTGSTDTQYF